This TCR beta chain was sequenced in a study of patients and donors after allogeneic stem cell transplantation. TCRdb called the RT-PCR reads again in MiXCR, with one record for every CDR3 protein. The table shows about 960,000 distinct CDR3 sequences, with about 20% occurring only once. Trimming pared 0 bases from V and 2 bases from J, leaving 8 bases between. The CDR3 has 14 amino acids. The sequence came from a human donor who was either an allogeneic HSCT recipient or a stem cell or donor lymphocyte infusion donor (not recorded which). It is not recorded whose cells these are; they may come from a transplant donor. The V gene is TRBV12-3 or TRBV12-4, the J gene TRBJ2-7; the D gene is possibly TRBD1 (5 bases). Sample: blood, either unsorted or a sorted T cell fraction (not recorded which). The CDR3 DNA reads as TGTGCCAGCAGTTTAGCGACAGCTACCTACGAGCAGTACTTC. As protein: CASSLATATYEQYF.